What follows are 7 T cell receptor beta chains derived from one specimen sequenced in a study of T-cell reconstitution after alpha-beta-depleted transplantation in children. Preparation of the TCRbeta library involved a method that used unique molecular identifiers. TCRdb analysed the PCR reads with MiXCR anew, one entry per CDR3 protein. The sample has 500,000 to 750,000 distinct CDR3 sequences, over 20% seen once. This specimen consisted of PBMCs, obtained before TCRalphabeta/CD19-depleted stem cell transplant. These TCRs come from a boy younger than two with Wiskott-Aldrich syndrome, due to receive a stem cell transplant.

This clonotype was seen only a few times. This chain joins TRBV12-3 or TRBV12-4 and TRBJ2-7; D gene uncertain. The CDR3 loop spans 13 amino acids. V was trimmed by 3 bases and J by 3 bases, leaving 9 bases between them. The chain's CDR3 is CASSFGPNYEQYF. CDR3 sequence (DNA): TGTGCCAGCAGTTTTGGTCCCAACTACGAGCAGTACTTC.

This clonotype was seen at least ten times. The rearrangement links TRBV6-6 to TRBJ2-2; D is ambiguous. The CDR3 is 12 amino acids. V lost 7 bases to trimming and J lost 5 bases, with 8 bases between them. Germline lookup yields CDR1 MNHNY and CDR2 SVGAGI (reference sequence). In DNA form, the CDR3 reads TGTGCCAGCACGGCGTTGACCGGGGAGCTGTTTTTT. It is translated as CASTALTGELFF.

This clonotype was seen more than once but under ten times. The rearrangement links TRBV5-5 to TRBJ1-1, with TRBD1 matching over 8 bases. V trimming: 4 bases; J trimming: 3 bases; junction bases outside the gene matches: 2. Germline V lookup: CDR1 SGHKS, CDR2 YYEKEE (reference sequence). There are 13 residues in the CDR3. Written as DNA, the CDR3 is TGTGCCAGCAGCATACAGGGGGACACTGAAGCTTTCTTT. Protein sequence: CASSIQGDTEAFF.

The chain recombines TRBV30 with TRBJ2-1; no definite D call. CDR3 length: 11 amino acids. CDR1 and CDR2 (germline): GTSNPN, SVGIG (reference sequence). Trimming shortened V by 0 bases and J by 9 bases, and 6 bases separated the two germline ends. The CDR3 nucleotides are TGTGCCTGGAGTGTATCCGTTGAGCAGTTCTTC. Its protein product is CAWSVSVEQFF.

The chain combines TRBV20-1 with TRBJ2-3; 11 bases map to TRBD2. Germline-derived CDR1 and CDR2 are DFQATT and SNEGSKA (reference sequence). The CDR3 has 15 residues. V gave up 6 bases and J gave up 4 bases; unmatched junction bases: 9. CDR3 amino acids: CSAEPLAGGADTQYF. DNA for the CDR3: TGCAGTGCCGAGCCCCTAGCGGGAGGAGCAGATACGCAGTATTTT.

This chain joins TRBV20-1 and TRBJ2-3; the match to TRBD1 covers 9 bases. The V and J ends lost 6 bases and 3 bases, in that order; junction bases with no gene match: 7. The CDR3 is made up of 14 amino acids. CDR1 is DFQATT and CDR2 is SNEGSKA in the germline V gene (reference sequence). The CDR3 DNA follows: TGCAGTGCCACAGACAGGGGGAGTACAGATACGCAGTATTTT. This translates into CSATDRGSTDTQYF.

The CDR3: CASSYRFTGGSGELFF. CDR3 DNA sequence: TGTGCCAGCAGTTACCGGTTTACAGGGGGTAGCGGGGAGCTGTTTTTT. V is TRBV6-5 and J is TRBJ2-2, with TRBD1 identical over 8 bases. Germline V lookup: CDR1 MNHEY, CDR2 SVGAGI. Unmatched junction bases numbered 9, after V lost 2 bases and J lost 7 bases. This CDR3 is 16 amino acids long.